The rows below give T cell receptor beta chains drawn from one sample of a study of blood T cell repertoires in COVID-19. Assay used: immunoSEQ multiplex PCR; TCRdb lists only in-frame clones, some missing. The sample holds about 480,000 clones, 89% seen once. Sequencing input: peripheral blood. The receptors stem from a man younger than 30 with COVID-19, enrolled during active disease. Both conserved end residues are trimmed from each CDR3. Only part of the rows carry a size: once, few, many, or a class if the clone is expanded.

CDR3aa: ASRQDNTEAF
j_gene: TRBJ1-1
v_gene: TRBV5-4
abundance: NA

CDR3aa: ASSKRQETQY
j_gene: TRBJ2-5
v_gene: TRBV5-1
abundance: once

CDR3aa: ASSQVVAYEQY
j_gene: TRBJ2-7
v_gene: TRBV4-1
abundance: NA

CDR3aa: ASSYAGRINTGELF
j_gene: TRBJ2-2
v_gene: TRBV6-5
abundance: once

CDR3aa: ASSEAGTPYNEQF
j_gene: TRBJ2-1
v_gene: TRBV10-1
abundance: NA

CDR3aa: ASSQTSTDTQY
j_gene: TRBJ2-3
v_gene: TRBV4-1
abundance: NA

CDR3aa: ASSPGRNIQY
j_gene: TRBJ2-4
v_gene: TRBV18
abundance: NA

CDR3aa: ASSKVQGPSGGSQPQH
j_gene: TRBJ1-5
v_gene: TRBV21-1
abundance: NA

CDR3aa: ASSPFGQGRTDTQY
j_gene: TRBJ2-3
v_gene: TRBV19
abundance: NA

CDR3aa: ASGLVGTLPGTVNYGYT
j_gene: TRBJ1-2
v_gene: TRBV12-5
abundance: NA

CDR3aa: ATARDREETQY
j_gene: TRBJ2-5
v_gene: TRBV19
abundance: NA

CDR3aa: ASSGTGLYGYT
j_gene: TRBJ1-2
v_gene: TRBV19
abundance: NA

CDR3aa: ASSASGGATEQF
j_gene: TRBJ2-1
v_gene: TRBV2
abundance: once

CDR3aa: ASSSLQGNQPQH
j_gene: TRBJ1-5
v_gene: TRBV7-9
abundance: NA

CDR3aa: ASSLGGRDPGDTQY
j_gene: TRBJ2-3
v_gene: TRBV25-1
abundance: few

CDR3aa: ASSYYPSSGSSAYEQY
j_gene: TRBJ2-7
v_gene: TRBV5-1
abundance: NA

CDR3aa: ATWRRDSGNTIY
j_gene: TRBJ1-3
v_gene: TRBV6-5
abundance: NA

CDR3aa: ASSVASGEGSTEAF
j_gene: TRBJ1-1
v_gene: TRBV9
abundance: NA

CDR3aa: ATSGEAGRTDTQY
j_gene: TRBJ2-3
v_gene: TRBV15
abundance: NA

CDR3aa: ASSVEPQGNYGYT
j_gene: TRBJ1-2
v_gene: TRBV9
abundance: NA

CDR3aa: ASSSPRRRGEQY
j_gene: TRBJ2-7
v_gene: TRBV27
abundance: few

CDR3aa: ASSPQVGQGISGANVLT
j_gene: TRBJ2-6
v_gene: TRBV5-1
abundance: NA

CDR3aa: ASRLLAGAYNEQF
j_gene: TRBJ2-1
v_gene: TRBV13
abundance: NA

CDR3aa: ASRPGDSSYEQY
j_gene: TRBJ2-7
v_gene: TRBV19
abundance: NA

CDR3aa: ASSLGTANEKLF
j_gene: TRBJ1-4
v_gene: TRBV3-1/TRBV3-2
abundance: few

CDR3aa: ASSIALAGPYNEQF
j_gene: TRBJ2-1
v_gene: TRBV19
abundance: NA

CDR3aa: ASGLGGSYNEQF
j_gene: TRBJ2-1
v_gene: TRBV12-5
abundance: NA

CDR3aa: ASSLEISWDEQF
j_gene: TRBJ2-1
v_gene: TRBV7-6
abundance: NA

CDR3aa: ASSEEGNNNQPQH
j_gene: TRBJ1-5
v_gene: TRBV2
abundance: NA

CDR3aa: ASSQARAREQY
j_gene: TRBJ2-7
v_gene: TRBV3-1/TRBV3-2
abundance: NA

CDR3aa: SVGRLGLGNTIY
j_gene: TRBJ1-3
v_gene: TRBV29-1
abundance: NA

CDR3aa: ASRVGRGDEQY
j_gene: TRBJ2-7
v_gene: TRBV7-2
abundance: NA

CDR3aa: ASSQMGQGNEKLF
j_gene: TRBJ1-4
v_gene: TRBV14
abundance: NA

CDR3aa: ASSQRGAGEQETQY
j_gene: TRBJ2-5
v_gene: TRBV3-1/TRBV3-2
abundance: NA

CDR3aa: ASSRSAGGAGIQY
j_gene: TRBJ2-4
v_gene: TRBV11-3
abundance: once

CDR3aa: ASSQDPGGEETQY
j_gene: TRBJ2-5
v_gene: TRBV4-1
abundance: NA

CDR3aa: SASPTPTNYGYT
j_gene: TRBJ1-2
v_gene: TRBV20-1
abundance: NA

CDR3aa: ASSYSGQGIPDTQY
j_gene: TRBJ2-3
v_gene: TRBV6-6
abundance: NA

CDR3aa: ASSSLLGAQETQY
j_gene: TRBJ2-5
v_gene: TRBV7-9
abundance: NA

CDR3aa: ASSVYRERGYT
j_gene: TRBJ1-2
v_gene: TRBV2
abundance: NA

CDR3aa: ASRGLARYEQY
j_gene: TRBJ2-7
v_gene: TRBV4-1
abundance: NA

CDR3aa: ASSLSTGNEKLF
j_gene: TRBJ1-4
v_gene: TRBV7-2
abundance: once

CDR3aa: ATSEDRGLYNEQF
j_gene: TRBJ2-1
v_gene: TRBV24-1
abundance: NA

CDR3aa: ASSFIAIGEETQY
j_gene: TRBJ2-5
v_gene: TRBV5-1
abundance: NA

CDR3aa: SASPGYGYT
j_gene: TRBJ1-2
v_gene: TRBV20-1
abundance: NA

CDR3aa: ASSYSTGVAGNTIY
j_gene: TRBJ1-3
v_gene: TRBV6-5
abundance: NA

CDR3aa: ASSQAGADTQY
j_gene: TRBJ2-3
v_gene: TRBV3-1/TRBV3-2
abundance: once

CDR3aa: ASSSSRTGGMETQY
j_gene: TRBJ2-5
v_gene: TRBV7-9
abundance: NA

CDR3aa: ASSSPSGDFTDTQY
j_gene: TRBJ2-3
v_gene: TRBV19
abundance: NA

CDR3aa: ASSEWTNEKLF
j_gene: TRBJ1-4
v_gene: TRBV25-1
abundance: NA